These 13 T cell receptor beta chains share one sample of origin, sequenced in a study of cytomegalovirus exposure and HLA in healthy donors (dated by TCRdb to 2017 to 2019). Libraries were built with the immunoSEQ multiplex PCR assay. For the multiplex PCR, a mixture combining 60 forward primers for TCR Vbeta segments and 13 reverse primers for TCR Jbeta segments was used. Here the immuneACCESS table is served through TCRdb, limited to in-frame sequences with V and J called. Missing clones are a known gap in these copies; in checked studies unresolved V genes cover under half, and the rest lacks a known reason. The sample yields roughly 120,000 clones; just under 75% were counted once. The ten largest clonotypes hold about 4.4% of the sample. Input material: PBMCs. The receptor source for this set is a man aged 60 to 69 in good health and CMV-seropositive.

The chain employs TRBV9 and TRBJ1-1; 9 nucleotides match TRBD1. The ends lost 4 bases at V and 3 bases at J; junction bases unmatched: 7. This CDR3 is built from 15 residues. The germline V gene has CDR1 SGDLS and CDR2 YYNGEE. CDR3 amino acids: CASSLEGQGYTEAFF. CDR3 bases: TGTGCCAGCAGCTTGGAGGGACAGGGATACACTGAAGCTTTCTTT. Together with reference TRBV9 and TRBJ1-1, the CDR3 gives the full variable domain: DSGVTQTPKHLITATGQRVTLRCSPRSGDLSVYWYQQSLDQGLQFLIQYYNGEERAKGNILERFSAQQFPDLHSELNLSSLELGDSALYFCASSLEGQGYTEAFFGQGTRLTVV.

The rearrangement joins TRBV18 to TRBJ2-7; possible D gene TRBD1, 5 bases. This CDR3 is 15 amino acids long. Trimming pared 3 bases from V and 7 bases from J, leaving 19 bases between. The V gene's germline CDR1 is KGHSH and CDR2 LQKENI. DNA of the CDR3: TGTGCCAGCTCACCGACAGAGATGGTGGACACAGAGCAGTACTTC. Translation: CASSPTEMVDTEQYF. Based on the CDR3 plus reference TRBV18 and TRBJ2-7, the full variable domain is NAGVMQNPRHLVRRRGQEARLRCSPMKGHSHVYWYRQLPEEGLKFMVYLQKENIIDESGMPKERFSAEFPKEGPSILRIQQVVRGDSAAYFCASSPTEMVDTEQYFGPGTRLTVT.

This clone was found once. This chain uses TRBV7-8 with TRBJ1-5, with a weak D call TRBD1 (5 bases). This CDR3 is built from 12 residues. Trimming pared 0 bases from V and 8 bases from J, leaving 5 bases between. Germline-derived CDR1 and CDR2 are SGHVS and FQNEAQ. The CDR3 DNA sequence: TGTGCCAGCAGCTTAGCAGGGGAGCCCCAGCATTTT. This encodes CASSLAGEPQHF. Using reference TRBV7-8 and TRBJ1-5 for the parts outside the CDR3, the full variable domain is GAGVSQSPRYKVAKRGQDVALRCDPISGHVSLFWYQQALGQGPEFLTYFQNEAQLDKSGLPSDRFFAERPEGSVSTLKIQRTQQEDSAVYLCASSLAGEPQHFGDGTRLSIL.

J is TRBJ2-5 and V is TRBV7-6; D remains ambiguous. This CDR3 has 13 amino acids. Germline V gene lookup returns CDR1 SGHVS and CDR2 FNYEAQ. The ends were cut back, 1 base at V and 3 bases at J, with 6 bases in the middle. CDR3 amino acids: CASSLDPEETQYF. The CDR3 DNA sequence: TGTGCCAGCAGCTTAGATCCCGAAGAGACCCAGTACTTC.

V usage is TRBV10-2 and J usage is TRBJ1-2; TRBD1 matches 8 bases. The ends lost 6 bases at V and 3 bases at J; junction bases unmatched: 9. The V gene's germline CDR1 is WSHSY and CDR2 SAAADI. This CDR3 region has 15 residues. DNA for the CDR3: TGCGCCAGCAGCGAACAGGGGGGTGGTTACTATGGCTACACCTTC. Encoded protein: CASSEQGGGYYGYTF.

The rearrangement links TRBV7-3 to TRBJ2-5; D may be TRBD2 (6 bases). The germline V gene encodes CDR1 SGHTA and CDR2 FQGTGA. There are 14 residues in the CDR3. V shed 1 base and J shed 2 bases, with 8 bases lying between them. The CDR3 is CASSLNGGQETQYF. CDR3 sequence (DNA): TGTGCCAGCAGCTTAAACGGGGGACAAGAGACCCAGTACTTC. Full variable domain (missing parts from reference TRBV7-3 and TRBJ2-5): GAGVSQTPSNKVTEKGKYVELRCDPISGHTALYWYRQSLGQGPEFLIYFQGTGAADDSGLPNDRFFAVRPEGSVSTLKIQRTERGDSAVYLCASSLNGGQETQYFGPGTRLLVL.

This clone occurred once. This chain uses TRBV6-5 with TRBJ1-1; D not certain. This CDR3 is built from 13 residues. V lost 5 bases and J lost 0, with 7 bases in between. Germline CDR1 is MNHEY and CDR2 is SVGAGI. The CDR3 reads CASSPQMNTEAFF. In DNA, the CDR3 is TGTGCCAGCAGTCCTCAGATGAACACTGAAGCTTTCTTT.

The genes are TRBV30 and TRBJ1-3; the D is unclear. V lost 4 bases and J 3 bases, leaving 4 bases between the germline ends. There are 11 residues in the CDR3. CDR1 is GTSNPN and CDR2 is SVGIG in the germline V gene (reference sequence). CDR3 sequence: CAWTLGNTIYF. CDR3 coding DNA: TGTGCCTGGACCCTTGGAAACACCATATATTTT.

This clone was seen a handful of times. The chain combines TRBV15 with TRBJ2-5; D is unclear. Germline V lookup: CDR1 LNHNV, CDR2 YYDKDF (reference sequence). This CDR3 is 12 amino acids long. Trimming took 9 bases from V and 7 from J, leaving 15 bases between them. CDR3: CATQENSGTQYF. In nucleotides, the CDR3 is TGTGCCACTCAAGAAAACTCGGGGACCCAGTACTTC. Full variable domain (rest looked up from reference TRBV15 and TRBJ2-5): DAMVIQNPRYQVTQFGKPVTLSCSQTLNHNVMYWYQQKSSQAPKLLFHYYDKDFNNEADTPDNFQSRRPNTSFCFLDIRSPGLGDTAMYLCATQENSGTQYFGPGTRLLVL.

The rearrangement uses TRBV6-5 and TRBJ2-7, with a weak D call TRBD2 (6 bases). The CDR3 contains 12 residues. The germline gives CDR1 MNHEY, CDR2 SVGAGI. V lost 2 bases and J lost 4, with 6 bases in between. Written as DNA, the CDR3 is TGTGCCAGCAGTTACCGGGGGTACGAGCAGTACTTC. Translation gives CASSYRGYEQYF.

In its sample, this clone was seen a few times. The chain carries TRBV4-1 and TRBJ2-7; 8 positions match TRBD1. Germline CDR1 is MGHRA and CDR2 is YSYEKL. V lost 4 bases, J lost 5 bases, and 10 bases stayed unmatched. The CDR3 loop spans 15 amino acids. The CDR3 nucleotides read TGCGCCAGCAGCCGCGGGCAGGGGGCGAATCACGAGCAGTACTTC. Translating it yields CASSRGQGANHEQYF.

This clone has only a few counts. The chain combines TRBV10-2 with TRBJ1-5, with D possibly being TRBD1 (5 bases). Trimming removed 2 bases at V and 2 bases at J, with 10 bases between. The CDR3 sequence is 15 residues long. CDR1 is WSHSY and CDR2 is SAAADI in the germline V gene. The DNA for the CDR3 is TGCGCCAGCAGTGAGGGGGCGCGAGGCAATCAGCCCCAGCATTTT. Translated: CASSEGARGNQPQHF.

J is TRBJ2-5 and V is TRBV7-9; maybe TRBD2 (6 bases). CDR1 SEHNR and CDR2 FQNEAQ come from the germline V gene (reference sequence). The CDR3 loop spans 16 amino acids. V was pared by 5 bases and J by 0 bases, with 16 bases between. The CDR3 reads CASSPKGGGYQETQYF. The CDR3 DNA reads TGTGCCAGCAGCCCCAAGGGTGGGGGGTACCAAGAGACCCAGTACTTC.